This T cell receptor (beta chain) derives from a study of post-analysis software for immune sequencing data. Study in general: Disease trajectories encompassed relapsing-remitting, secondary progressive and progressive-relapsing multiple sclerosis.

Regarding the study as a whole: Controls had significantly higher normalized Chao1 diversity than multiple sclerosis patients. About five TRBV segments occurring more often in patients than controls included TRBV5-6, TRBV5-1 and TRBV20-1.

Turning to this clonotype: What it binds is not known.

Germline values: CDR1 SQVTM, CDR2 ANQGSEA. The CDR3 is made up of 14 amino acids. V gave up 6 bases and J gave up 4 bases; unmatched junction bases: 11. Unique molecular identifiers had been added to the TCR beta cDNA libraries. There were about 1 to 10 million T cells, and roughly 0.5 million cDNA molecules came from them. One entry per CDR3 protein, called by TCRdb with MiXCR from the PCR reads. The table includes 450,000 to 650,000 distinct CDR3 sequences, about 40% detected once. This chain connects TRBV29-1 to TRBJ2-7; the match to TRBD1 covers 8 bases. Source material: blood. The clonotype comes from a girl between 10 and 17 years old with multiple sclerosis. In DNA, the CDR3 is TGCAGCGTAAAAGTGGGGACAGGCGGGTACGAGCAGTACTTC. This gives the protein CSVKVGTGGYEQYF.